The next 29 T cell receptor beta chains were all read from a single sample in a study of tumor-infiltrating T cells and Merkel cell polyomavirus. Across the study: The study examined CD8+ T cells specific for the Merkel cell polyomavirus KLL epitope.

All patients' tumors stained robustly positive for Merkel cell polyomavirus Large T antigen by immunohistochemistry. Sequenced by immunoSEQ multiplex PCR; TCRdb stores in-frame clones only, minus some. Here the sample spans about 25,000 clones, about 90% being singletons. Material for sequencing was lymph node tissue. Receptor source: a man aged 45-60 years with Merkel cell carcinoma.

This clone occurred once. The CDR3 is CASSVQDSGANVLTF. The DNA for the CDR3 is TGTGCCAGCAGCGTTCAGGACTCTGGGGCCAACGTCCTGACTTTC. The chain carries TRBV9 and TRBJ2-6; D not certain. Trimming took off 2 bases at V and 0 bases at J, with 6 bases between the two ends. The CDR3 runs to 15 residues. The germline V gene has CDR1 SGDLS and CDR2 YYNGEE.

V is TRBV27 and J is TRBJ1-1; 10 nucleotides agree with TRBD1. Germline trimming cut 6 bases from V and 0 bases from J; bases unmatched to any gene: 10. This CDR3 has 17 amino acids. CDR1 and CDR2 (germline): MNHEY, SMNVEV (reference sequence). CDR3 amino acids: CASRNRQGAILNTEAFF. CDR3 bases: TGTGCCAGCAGAAACAGACAGGGGGCTATATTGAACACTGAAGCTTTCTTT.

In its sample, this clone was seen once. The gene calls are TRBV18 and TRBJ2-2, with D possibly being TRBD1 (5 bases). V shed 1 base and J shed 1 base, with 13 bases lying between them. Germline V gene data show CDR1 as KGHSH and CDR2 as LQKENI. The CDR3 contains 17 residues. Written as DNA, the CDR3 is TGTGCCAGCTCACCACTATGGCTGGGGCAGAACACCGGGGAGCTGTTTTTT. Translation: CASSPLWLGQNTGELFF.

This rearrangement joins TRBV28 to TRBJ2-1, with TRBD1 identical over 9 bases. The V gene's germline CDR1 is MDHEN and CDR2 SYDVKM. The ends lost 6 bases at V and 7 bases at J; junction bases unmatched: 4. The CDR3 contains 13 residues. In DNA, the CDR3 is TGTGCCAGCAGGGGACAGGGCGGGAATGAGCAGTTCTTC. It encodes CASRGQGGNEQFF.

The chain combines TRBV19 with TRBJ2-5; TRBD1 might be the D (6 bases). This CDR3 is built from 13 residues. CDR1 is LNHDA, CDR2 SQIVND, per germline (reference sequence). Trimming shortened V by 4 bases and J by 2 bases, and 8 bases separated the two germline ends. The CDR3 sequence: CASSNGQQETQYF. The CDR3 nucleotides read TGTGCCAGTAGTAATGGACAGCAAGAGACCCAGTACTTC.

The rearrangement joins TRBV30 to TRBJ2-7; D remains ambiguous. Deletions cut 2 bases from V and 4 bases from J, with 9 bases between. Germline V CDR1 and CDR2: GTSNPN, SVGIG (reference sequence). The CDR3 has 12 residues. The chain's CDR3 is CAWSSGPYEQYF. For the CDR3, the DNA is TGTGCCTGGAGTTCAGGCCCGTACGAGCAGTACTTC.

V and J are TRBV6-1 and TRBJ1-2; 8 positions agree with TRBD1. Trimming took 6 bases from V and 3 from J; bases not matched to a gene: 6. CDR1 MNHNS and CDR2 SASEGT come from the germline V gene. The CDR3 covers 14 residues. The CDR3: CASSSTGGDYGYTF. CDR3 bases: TGTGCCAGCAGCTCAACAGGGGGGGACTATGGCTACACCTTC.

The gene calls are TRBV9 and TRBJ2-1; 9 bases align to TRBD1. CDR1 is SGDLS and CDR2 is YYNGEE in the germline V gene. Trimming took 3 bases from V and 7 from J; bases not matched to a gene: 8. This CDR3 region has 15 residues. This CDR3 is CASSEGDRATNEQFF. CDR3 bases: TGTGCCAGCAGCGAAGGGGACAGGGCGACGAATGAGCAGTTCTTC.

In its sample, this clone was seen once. The chain is built from TRBV7-8 and TRBJ2-3; 7 bases match TRBD2. CDR1 and CDR2 from the germline V gene are SGHVS and FQNEAQ. Unmatched junction bases numbered 1, after V lost 5 bases and J lost 2 bases. The CDR3 runs 13 residues. CDR3 bases: TGTGCCAGCAGCCGGGACTACACAGATACGCAGTATTTT. The encoded protein is CASSRDYTDTQYF.

Comment on this clone: The junction departs from germline at one end; a sequencing error may be responsible. The chain has TRBV5-1 and TRBJ2-5, with D possibly TRBD2 on 5 matching bases. This CDR3 has 15 amino acids. Germline V gene data show CDR1 as SGHRS and CDR2 as YFSETQ. CDR3: CASSLGGSDSFFSNF. CDR3 nucleotide sequence: TGCGCCAGCAGCTTGGGAGGGTCGGACTCCTTCTTCTCAAACTTC.

The chain recombines TRBV7-2 with TRBJ2-5; 10 nucleotides align to TRBD2. V was clipped by 8 bases and J by 4 bases; unmatched bases: 7. CDR1 is SGHTA, CDR2 FQGNSA, per germline. There are 14 residues in the CDR3. CDR3 residues: CASWSGGAGETQYF. CDR3 in DNA: TGTGCCAGCTGGAGCGGGGGGGCCGGAGAGACCCAGTACTTC.

This clone was seen once. J is TRBJ2-7 and V is TRBV2, with a possible D match to TRBD2 (6 bases). CDR1 is SNHLY and CDR2 is FYNNEI in the germline V gene. Trimming removed 10 bases at V and 3 bases at J, with 19 bases between. CDR3 length equals 14 residues. CDR3 DNA sequence: TGTGCCACCCGGAGGGCCCCCTCCGGCTACGAGCAGTACTTC. This encodes CATRRAPSGYEQYF.

The chain employs TRBV5-5 and TRBJ1-4; weak D call: TRBD1 (6 bases). CDR1 is SGHKS, CDR2 YYEKEE, per germline (reference sequence). The V end lost 0 bases, the J end lost 8 bases, and 20 bases lay between the germline ends. This CDR3 has 17 amino acids. In DNA form, the CDR3 reads TGTGCCAGCAGCTTGGGGCTAATACAGGGTACTTTCGAAAAACTGTTTTTT. Amino acid sequence: CASSLGLIQGTFEKLFF.

The chain uses TRBV5-1 and TRBJ2-1; 9 positions match TRBD1. Germline values: CDR1 SGHRS, CDR2 YFSETQ. CDR3 length: 16 residues. V shed 5 bases, J shed 2 bases, and the junction held 8 bases outside the gene matches. The chain's CDR3 is CASRGGQGGTYNEQFF. CDR3 DNA: TGCGCCAGCAGGGGGGGACAGGGAGGCACCTACAATGAGCAGTTCTTC.

In regard to this clone: This same CDR3 is encoded by further DNA sequences in the sample. The chain employs TRBV7-2 and TRBJ2-5; no definite D call. This CDR3 is 12 amino acids long. Between the trimmed V and J ends, which lost 3 bases and 2 bases, there was a span of 4 bases. The germline CDR1 and CDR2 sequences are SGHTA and FQGNSA. The DNA for the CDR3 is TGTGCCAGCAGCTTGTATCAAGAGACCCAGTACTTC. Translating gives CASSLYQETQYF. The complete variable domain, with remaining parts taken from reference TRBV7-2 and TRBJ2-5, reads GAGVSQSPSNKVTEKGKDVELRCDPISGHTALYWYRQSLGQGLEFLIYFQGNSAPDKSGLPSDRFSAERTGGSVSTLTIQRTQQEDSAVYLCASSLYQETQYFGPGTRLLVL.

J is TRBJ2-7 and V is TRBV6-5; D gene uncertain. Looked up from germline, CDR1 is MNHEY and CDR2 is SVGAGI. The V gene lost 5 bases and the J gene lost 0 bases, with 11 bases spanning the gap. The CDR3 is made up of 14 amino acids. CDR3 region: CASSPRLSSYEQYF. In DNA form, the CDR3 reads TGTGCCAGCAGTCCGCGACTCAGCTCCTACGAGCAGTACTTC.

The V and J genes are TRBV7-9 and TRBJ2-3; the D gene is possibly TRBD2 (5 bases). Germline CDR1 is SEHNR and CDR2 is FQNEAQ (reference sequence). V was trimmed by 1 base and J by 3 bases, leaving 11 bases between them. The CDR3 sequence is 15 residues long. CDR3 residues: CASSLEGAATDTQYF. The CDR3 region has the DNA TGTGCCAGCAGCTTAGAGGGAGCAGCAACAGATACGCAGTATTTT.

The chain recombines TRBV7-9 with TRBJ2-5, with a tentative D call TRBD2 (7 bases). V was trimmed by 8 bases and J by 4 bases, leaving 17 bases between them. This CDR3 comprises 14 residues. Germline V gene sequence: CDR1 SEHNR, CDR2 FQNEAQ (reference sequence). The CDR3 region has the DNA TGTGCCAGCGGGGGGGGCGGGGGACGAGAGACCCAGTACTTC. It encodes CASGGGGGRETQYF. Together with reference TRBV7-9 and TRBJ2-5, the CDR3 gives the full variable domain: DTGVSQNPRHKITKRGQNVTFRCDPISEHNRLYWYRQTLGQGPEFLTYFQNEAQLEKSRLLSDRFSAERPKGSFSTLEIQRTEQGDSAMYLCASGGGGGRETQYFGPGTRLLVL.

CDR3 residues: CSVAPRGNSYEQYF. CDR3 nucleotides: TGCAGCGTGGCCCCCAGGGGGAACTCCTACGAGCAGTACTTC. V is TRBV29-1 and J is TRBJ2-7; 7 bases line up with TRBD1. Losses at the gene ends were 6 bases for V and 0 bases for J; bases not matched to a gene: 8. Germline CDR1 SQVTM, CDR2 ANQGSEA. The CDR3 has 14 residues.

This chain connects TRBV7-2 to TRBJ2-7; 9 nucleotides align to TRBD2. The V and J ends lost 4 bases and 4 bases, in that order; junction bases with no gene match: 5. The CDR3 has 14 residues. The germline V gene has CDR1 SGHTA and CDR2 FQGNSA. CDR3 residues: CASSSTSGFYEQYF. The CDR3 DNA follows: TGTGCCAGCAGCTCAACTAGCGGGTTTTACGAGCAGTACTTC. The full variable domain, rest sourced from reference TRBV7-2 and TRBJ2-7, is GAGVSQSPSNKVTEKGKDVELRCDPISGHTALYWYRQSLGQGLEFLIYFQGNSAPDKSGLPSDRFSAERTGGSVSTLTIQRTQQEDSAVYLCASSSTSGFYEQYFGPGTRLTVT.

This chain connects TRBV7-9 to TRBJ2-7; perhaps TRBD2 as D (6 bases). V lost 4 bases and J 7 bases, leaving 14 bases between the germline ends. This CDR3 is built from 13 residues. Germline values: CDR1 SEHNR, CDR2 FQNEAQ (reference sequence). The DNA for the CDR3 is TGTGCCAGCAGCTCGGTCTCTGGGGGGGAGCAGTACTTC. As protein: CASSSVSGGEQYF.

This chain connects TRBV28 to TRBJ2-5; D gene uncertain. Germline lookup yields CDR1 MDHEN and CDR2 SYDVKM. This CDR3 contains 12 residues. V dropped 5 bases and J dropped 6 bases, with 10 bases sitting between them. In DNA, the CDR3 is TGTGCCAGCAGTCCGGTCCGCCAGACCCAGTACTTC. Protein product: CASSPVRQTQYF.

The genes are TRBV9 and TRBJ1-1; 8 bases agree with TRBD1. CDR3 size: 18 residues. In germline, CDR1 is SGDLS, CDR2 YYNGEE. The V gene end was trimmed by 3 bases and the J gene end by 6 bases; junction bases not matched to a gene: 19. The CDR3 DNA follows: TGTGCCAGCAGCGCCCCCCGGGACAGGTGGGCCCCGGGGGCTGAAGCTTTCTTT. As protein: CASSAPRDRWAPGAEAFF.

As regards this clone: The same CDR3 also results from other DNA sequences found in this sample. The V gene is TRBV5-1, the J gene TRBJ1-1; D perhaps matches TRBD1 (5 bases). The CDR3 covers 13 residues. V was pared by 0 bases and J by 5 bases, with 8 bases between. Germline CDR1 is SGHRS and CDR2 is YFSETQ. CDR3 DNA sequence: TGCGCCAGCAGCTTGGGGGGGGTTACTGAAGCTTTCTTT. It yields the protein CASSLGGVTEAFF.

The CDR3 DNA is TGTGCCAGCAGCTTAGACCTGGGGGAGGTGCCCAGGGAGCAGTACTTC. It codes for CASSLDLGEVPREQYF. The rearrangement uses TRBV11-2 and TRBJ2-7; weak D call: TRBD2 (6 bases). CDR3 length: 16 amino acids. V was pared by 0 bases and J by 7 bases, with 19 bases between. Germline CDR1 and CDR2: SGHAT and FQNNGV.

This chain joins TRBV2 and TRBJ2-1, with 12 positions matching TRBD2. The trim removed 3 bases at V and 8 bases at J, leaving 8 bases unmatched. This CDR3 region has 16 residues. CDR1 SNHLY and CDR2 FYNNEI come from the germline V gene. CDR3 sequence (DNA): TGTGCCAGCAGTGACTCGGGACTAGCGGGTGTCGATGAGCAGTTCTTC. It codes for CASSDSGLAGVDEQFF.

The chain recombines TRBV7-6 with TRBJ2-5; D gene unclear. V lost 5 bases, J lost 0 bases, and 10 bases lay in between. The germline V gene encodes CDR1 SGHVS and CDR2 FNYEAQ. This CDR3 region has 14 residues. CDR3 sequence reads: CASSHEVNQETQYF. CDR3 sequence (DNA): TGTGCCAGCAGCCACGAGGTGAACCAAGAGACCCAGTACTTC.

The chain is built from TRBV28 and TRBJ1-4, with D tentatively TRBD1 (6 bases). CDR1 MDHEN and CDR2 SYDVKM come from the germline V gene. V was trimmed by 2 bases and J by 8 bases, leaving 12 bases between them. The CDR3 extends over 14 amino acids. The CDR3, as DNA: TGTGCCAGCAGTTTAGGGCAGGGGCCCGAAAAACTGTTTTTT. Translated, it gives CASSLGQGPEKLFF.

The V call is TRBV4-2, the J call TRBJ2-3, with D possibly TRBD2 on 7 matching bases. The CDR3 totals 18 residues. The germline CDR1 and CDR2 sequences are LGHNA and YNFKEQ. Trimming left V 0 bases short and J 1 base short, with 17 bases between. CDR3 protein: CASSQDLGGAAGTDTQYF. The CDR3 coding sequence is TGTGCCAGCAGCCAAGATTTGGGGGGGGCGGCTGGCACAGATACGCAGTATTTT.